Listed here are 22 T cell receptor beta chains from one sample, sequenced in a study of T cell responses to AZD1222 COVID-19 vaccine. Assay: immunoSEQ multiplex PCR; the TCRdb copy retains only in-frame clones and omits some. This sample has about 160,000 clones; about 92% occur once, and the top ten carry 2.5% to 3.5%. Sequenced material: peripheral blood, taken 28 days after the second AZD1222 dose. These receptors were collected from an adult who received the AZD1222 COVID-19 vaccine.

For this clone: At the DNA level, this CDR3 is encoded by other sequences in the same sample as well. This chain joins TRBV5-1 and TRBJ1-3; D is uncertain. The V and J ends lost 0 bases and 1 base respectively, with 5 bases between them. This CDR3 has 14 amino acids. Germline V gene data show CDR1 as SGHRS and CDR2 as YFSETQ. The CDR3, as DNA: TGCGCCAGCAGCTTGGGGGGATCTGGAAACACCATATATTTT. Translation: CASSLGGSGNTIYF.

In this sample, this clone turned up once. V and J are TRBV20-1 and TRBJ1-3; D is unclear. V lost 3 bases, J lost 3 bases, and 3 bases lay in between. CDR3 size: 11 residues. Germline lookup yields CDR1 DFQATT and CDR2 SNEGSKA (reference sequence). DNA of the CDR3: TGCAGTGCTAGCGATGGAAACACCATATATTTT. Protein product: CSASDGNTIYF.

The rearrangement uses TRBV12-3 or TRBV12-4 and TRBJ2-7; D might be TRBD2 (5 bases). This CDR3 has 13 amino acids. The V gene lost 4 bases and the J gene lost 5 bases, with 12 bases spanning the gap. Here the CDR3 DNA reads TGTGCCAGCAGTTGGGGAGTAGTGAACGAGCAGTACTTC. This translates into CASSWGVVNEQYF.

This clone has just one count. Here the CDR3 reads CASSGAPGQGAYGYTF. DNA for the CDR3: TGTGCCAGTTCTGGGGCCCCGGGACAGGGGGCCTATGGCTACACCTTC. The chain links TRBV19 to TRBJ1-2; 12 bases match TRBD1. The CDR3 is made up of 16 amino acids. The V segment lost 8 bases and the J segment 4 bases; nucleotides outside the gene matches: 11. Per the germline V gene, CDR1 is LNHDA and CDR2 is SQIVND (reference sequence).

The CDR3 nucleotides read TGCGCCAGCAGCTTGGACCTAGCGGGGGCAACCTACGAGCAGTACTTC. Translation: CASSLDLAGATYEQYF. The rearrangement links TRBV5-1 to TRBJ2-7; TRBD2 aligns across 10 bases. The J segment lost 2 bases and the V segment lost 0 bases, leaving 5 bases of the junction unmatched. Looked up from germline, CDR1 is SGHRS and CDR2 is YFSETQ. The CDR3 contains 16 residues.

The count of this clone is one. The V and J genes are TRBV5-5 and TRBJ1-2, with TRBD1 matching over 10 bases. The CDR3 covers 15 residues. Germline trimming cut 7 bases from V and 3 bases from J; bases unmatched to any gene: 9. Germline CDR1 SGHKS, CDR2 YYEKEE (reference sequence). For the CDR3, the DNA is TGTGCCAGCCGACCGACCGGGACAGGGGACTATGGCTACACCTTC. Encoded protein: CASRPTGTGDYGYTF.

J is TRBJ1-5 and V is TRBV18, with D possibly TRBD1 on 5 matching bases. The CDR3 is 15 residues long. The germline V gene encodes CDR1 KGHSH and CDR2 LQKENI. Trimming pared 3 bases from V and 7 bases from J, leaving 16 bases between. CDR3 nucleotide sequence: TGTGCCAGCTCACCGTCCGGGGCTACAGGACAGCCCCAGCATTTT. Its protein is CASSPSGATGQPQHF.

V gene TRBV24-1 combines with J gene TRBJ2-3; D possibly matches TRBD1 or TRBD2 (5 bases each). V dropped 7 bases and J dropped 1 base, with 14 bases sitting between them. The V gene's germline CDR1 is KGHDR and CDR2 SFDVKD. The CDR3 sequence is 15 residues long. The CDR3 reads CATSSGAWGTDTQYF. The CDR3 nucleotides read TGTGCCACCAGCTCCGGGGCATGGGGCACAGATACGCAGTATTTT.

The chain is built from TRBV18 and TRBJ2-7, with 7 bases lining up with TRBD1. CDR1 KGHSH and CDR2 LQKENI come from the germline V gene. CDR3 size: 13 residues. With 3 bases clipped from V and 1 base from J, the junction kept 0 bases outside the gene matches. In DNA, the CDR3 is TGTGCCAGCTCACCGACAGGGTCCTACGAGCAGTACTTC. It is translated as CASSPTGSYEQYF.

The table lists this clone with a count of one. The V call is TRBV7-9, the J call TRBJ1-4, with 8 bases fitting TRBD1. Germline V gene data show CDR1 as SEHNR and CDR2 as FQNEAQ (reference sequence). V shed 5 bases and J 7 bases; nucleotides not matched to a gene: 6. The CDR3 spans 14 residues. In nucleotides, the CDR3 is TGTGCCAGCAGCACCAGGGGGCGCGGTGAAAAACTGTTTTTT. Protein: CASSTRGRGEKLFF.

The chain uses TRBV19 and TRBJ1-4; D is possibly TRBD1 (5 bases). CDR3 size: 14 residues. The V gene lost 7 bases and the J gene lost 10 bases, with 19 bases spanning the gap. Germline CDR1 reads LNHDA; CDR2 reads SQIVND (reference sequence). For the CDR3, the DNA is TGTGCCAGTAAGGCCGTGGAGGGGAGAGGAAAACTGTTTTTT. Protein product: CASKAVEGRGKLFF.

The rearrangement joins TRBV19 to TRBJ2-7; weak D call: TRBD1 (6 bases). Trimming pared 9 bases from V and 3 bases from J, leaving 15 bases between. CDR1 is LNHDA and CDR2 is SQIVND in the germline V gene (reference sequence). The CDR3 is made up of 13 amino acids. The CDR3 nucleotides read TGTGCCAGCCAACAGGGACCAGACTACGAGCAGTACTTC. This codes for CASQQGPDYEQYF.

This clone came up once. The gene calls are TRBV21-1 and TRBJ1-2. TRBV21-1 is a pseudogene locus. The CDR3 totals 13 residues. In DNA form, the CDR3 reads TGTGCCAGCAGCAAAGGGGATTGCTGCGGCTACACCTTC. Translated, it gives CASSKGDCCGYTF.

The chain carries TRBV25-1 and TRBJ2-1; possibly TRBD2 for D (6 bases). Trimming removed 3 bases from V and 4 bases from J, with 16 bases in between. Per germline, CDR1 MGHDK and CDR2 SYGVNS. The CDR3 has 16 amino acids. CDR3 residues: CASSDSRRDAYNEQFF. The CDR3 nucleotides read TGTGCCAGCAGTGATAGTCGGAGGGATGCGTACAATGAGCAGTTCTTC.

The chain's CDR3 is CASSPGLRFDGYTF. In nucleotides, the CDR3 is TGTGCCAGCAGCCCGGGGCTTCGATTCGATGGCTACACCTTC. The chain links TRBV3-1 (or the pseudogene TRBV3-2) to TRBJ1-2; perhaps TRBD1 as D (5 bases). Deletions cut 4 bases from V and 6 bases from J, with 15 bases between. This CDR3 contains 14 residues. Germline CDR1 and CDR2: LGHDT and YNNKEL (reference sequence).

This clone was picked up one time. The J gene is TRBJ2-1, the V gene TRBV2, with TRBD2 matching over 9 bases. With 4 bases clipped from V and 1 base from J, the junction kept 8 bases outside the gene matches. This CDR3 has 17 residues. Germline V gene data show CDR1 as SNHLY and CDR2 as FYNNEI. The CDR3 spells CASSALLAGPSYNEQFF. The DNA for the CDR3 is TGTGCCAGCAGTGCGCTTCTAGCGGGACCATCCTACAATGAGCAGTTCTTC.

CDR3 DNA sequence: TGTGCCAGTAGTCTCCGGGACAGGGTTGGTAGCAATCAGCCCCAGCATTTT. Protein: CASSLRDRVGSNQPQHF. The V call is TRBV19, the J call TRBJ1-5, with 9 bases identical to TRBD1. J gave up 0 bases and V 5 bases, and 8 bases lay outside the gene matches. The CDR3 is 17 amino acids. Germline CDR1 is LNHDA and CDR2 is SQIVND (reference sequence). Complete variable domain (other parts from reference TRBV19 and TRBJ1-5): DGGITQSPKYLFRKEGQNVTLSCEQNLNHDAMYWYRQDPGQGLRLIYYSQIVNDFQKGDIAEGYSVSREKKESFPLTVTSAQKNPTAFYLCASSLRDRVGSNQPQHFGDGTRLSIL.

The chain uses TRBV28 and TRBJ2-7; TRBD1 aligns across 9 bases. From germline, CDR1 is MDHEN and CDR2 SYDVKM. The CDR3 spans 14 residues. Trimming removed 6 bases from V and 5 bases from J; junction bases left unmatched: 8. The CDR3 DNA reads as TGTGCCAGCAGGTCGGGACAGGGATCCGACGAGCAGTACTTC. Protein: CASRSGQGSDEQYF. Full variable domain (missing parts from reference TRBV28 and TRBJ2-7): DVKVTQSSRYLVKRTGEKVFLECVQDMDHENMFWYRQDPGLGLRLIYFSYDVKMKEKGDIPEGYSVSREKKERFSLILESASTNQTSMYLCASRSGQGSDEQYFGPGTRLTVT.

The chain employs TRBV11-3 and TRBJ2-7; D call uncertain. This CDR3 has 11 residues. The V gene lost 2 bases and the J gene lost 4 bases, with 3 bases spanning the gap. CDR1 and CDR2 from the germline V gene are SGHNT and YENEEA. CDR3 coding DNA: TGTGCCAGCAGCTTATATTACGAGCAGTACTTC. It codes for CASSLYYEQYF.

The chain is built from TRBV30 and TRBJ2-4; TRBD2 agrees at 7 bases. J gave up 0 bases and V 3 bases, and 14 bases lay outside the gene matches. The CDR3 contains 18 residues. Germline CDR1 GTSNPN, CDR2 SVGIG (reference sequence). The CDR3 bases are TGTGCCTGGAGCACCAACATCCGGGACTATCGAGCCAAAAACATTCAGTACTTC. Protein: CAWSTNIRDYRAKNIQYF.

V is TRBV4-3 and J is TRBJ2-7, with 11 bases matching TRBD2. There are 15 residues in the CDR3. Germline CDR1 reads LGHNA; CDR2 reads YSLEER. The ends lost 3 bases at V and 2 bases at J; junction bases unmatched: 3. The CDR3 bases are TGCGCCAGCAGCCAGGGACTAGCGGTTACCTACGAGCAGTACTTC. It translates to CASSQGLAVTYEQYF.

The V and J genes are TRBV5-1 and TRBJ2-5; no reliable D call. The CDR3 has 14 residues. The germline V gene encodes CDR1 SGHRS and CDR2 YFSETQ. Trimming shortened V by 4 bases and J by 2 bases, and 12 bases separated the two germline ends. The CDR3 loop is CASSPSGQQETQYF. CDR3 bases: TGCGCCAGCAGCCCGTCGGGCCAACAAGAGACCCAGTACTTC.